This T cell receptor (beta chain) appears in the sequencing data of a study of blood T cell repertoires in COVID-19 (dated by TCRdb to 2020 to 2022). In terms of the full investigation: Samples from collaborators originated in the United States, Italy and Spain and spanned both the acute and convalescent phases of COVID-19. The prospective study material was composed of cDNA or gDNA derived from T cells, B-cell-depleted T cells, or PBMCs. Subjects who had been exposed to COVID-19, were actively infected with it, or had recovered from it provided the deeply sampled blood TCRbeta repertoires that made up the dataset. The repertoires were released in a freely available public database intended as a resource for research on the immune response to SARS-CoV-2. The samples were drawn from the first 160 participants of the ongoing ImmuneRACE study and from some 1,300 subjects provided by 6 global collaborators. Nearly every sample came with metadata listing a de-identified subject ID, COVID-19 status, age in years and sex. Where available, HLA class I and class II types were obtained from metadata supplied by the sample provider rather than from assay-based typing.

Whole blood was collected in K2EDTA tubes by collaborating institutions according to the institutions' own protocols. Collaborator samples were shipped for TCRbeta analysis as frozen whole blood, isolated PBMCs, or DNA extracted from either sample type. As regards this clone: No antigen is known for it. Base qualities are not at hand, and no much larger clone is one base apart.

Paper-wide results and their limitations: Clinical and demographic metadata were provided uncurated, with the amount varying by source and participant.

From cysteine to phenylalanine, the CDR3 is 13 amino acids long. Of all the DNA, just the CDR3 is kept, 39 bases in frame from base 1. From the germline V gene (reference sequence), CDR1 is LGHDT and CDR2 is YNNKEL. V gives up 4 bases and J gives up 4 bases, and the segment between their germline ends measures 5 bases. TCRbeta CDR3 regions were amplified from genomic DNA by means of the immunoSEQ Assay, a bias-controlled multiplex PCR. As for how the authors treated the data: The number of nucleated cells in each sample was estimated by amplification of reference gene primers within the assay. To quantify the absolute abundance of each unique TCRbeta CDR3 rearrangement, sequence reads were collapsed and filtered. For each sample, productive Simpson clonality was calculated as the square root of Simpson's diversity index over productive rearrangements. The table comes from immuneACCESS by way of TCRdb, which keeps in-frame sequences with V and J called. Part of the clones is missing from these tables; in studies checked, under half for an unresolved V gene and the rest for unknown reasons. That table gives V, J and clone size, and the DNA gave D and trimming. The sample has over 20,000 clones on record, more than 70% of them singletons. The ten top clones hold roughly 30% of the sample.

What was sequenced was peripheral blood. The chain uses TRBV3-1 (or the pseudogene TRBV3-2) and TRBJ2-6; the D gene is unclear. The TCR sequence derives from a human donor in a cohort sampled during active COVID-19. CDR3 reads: CASSLLGANVLTF. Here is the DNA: TGTGCCAGCAGCCTTCTAGGGGCCAACGTCCTGACTTTC.